The 17 T cell receptor beta chains given below trace back to one sample, sequenced in a study of identical twins. TCRdb itself ran the 5' RACE reads through MiXCR, one entry per CDR3 protein. The sample has around 530,000 distinct CDR3 sequences, 15% seen once. These data also formed part of another study, on yellow fever vaccine responses in identical twins.

Material: CD4+ T cells sorted from blood. These receptor sequences come from a woman between 18 and 29 years old in good health.

The chain links TRBV29-1 to TRBJ2-7; possibly TRBD2 for D (5 bases). The V gene lost 4 bases and the J gene lost 9 bases, with 22 bases spanning the gap. This CDR3 comprises 14 residues. Germline values: CDR1 SQVTM, CDR2 ANQGSEA. The CDR3 region is CSVVVVGLRDGQYF. In DNA, the CDR3 is TGCAGCGTTGTGGTGGTTGGACTCCGCGACGGGCAGTACTTC.

The chain links TRBV6-1 to TRBJ2-3; 13 bases map to TRBD2. Trimming took 10 bases from V and 8 from J; bases not matched to a gene: 15. CDR3 length: 16 amino acids. Germline-derived CDR1 and CDR2 are MNHNS and SASEGT. The CDR3 loop reads CATMPGLAGSQATQYF. In DNA, the CDR3 is TGTGCCACAATGCCGGGACTAGCGGGGTCGCAGGCTACGCAGTATTTT.

This clonotype has only a few counts. This sequence joins TRBV4-1 and TRBJ2-2, with 7 bases identical to TRBD1. J lost 4 bases, V lost 2 bases, and 4 bases had no gene match. CDR3 length: 15 amino acids. Germline CDR1 is MGHRA and CDR2 is YSYEKL. The CDR3 region is CASSQPRGRTGELFF. The CDR3 DNA reads as TGCGCCAGCAGCCAACCGAGGGGGCGCACCGGGGAGCTGTTTTTT.

The rearrangement joins TRBV27 to TRBJ2-5, with 14 bases matching TRBD2. Germline CDR1 MNHEY, CDR2 SMNVEV (reference sequence). The CDR3 contains 17 residues. The V gene end was trimmed by 2 bases and the J gene end by 2 bases; junction bases not matched to a gene: 4. In DNA form, the CDR3 reads TGTGCCAGCAGTTTAAGGGGACTAGCGGGAGCACAAGAGACCCAGTACTTC. It translates to CASSLRGLAGAQETQYF.

The CDR3 protein is CASSLGEPGYNEQFF. CDR3 nucleotides: TGCGCCAGCAGCTTGGGGGAGCCCGGCTACAATGAGCAGTTCTTC. The chain links TRBV5-1 to TRBJ2-1; the D gene is possibly TRBD2 (5 bases). V was pared by 0 bases and J by 3 bases, with 10 bases between. Germline V gene sequence: CDR1 SGHRS, CDR2 YFSETQ. This CDR3 spans 15 amino acids.

This clonotype was seen a few times. The chain couples TRBV7-9 to TRBJ2-7; 7 bases are shared with TRBD1. The CDR3 extends over 15 amino acids. V lost 5 bases, J lost 2 bases, and 9 bases stayed unmatched. CDR1 and CDR2 (germline): SEHNR, FQNEAQ (reference sequence). The CDR3 loop reads CASSPWDRTPYEQYF. The CDR3 DNA reads TGTGCCAGCAGCCCCTGGGACAGAACGCCCTACGAGCAGTACTTC.

This chain uses TRBV6-5 with TRBJ2-3, with D hard to call. The CDR3 loop spans 14 amino acids. Trimming left V 2 bases short and J 1 base short, with 7 bases between. From germline, CDR1 is MNHEY and CDR2 SVGAGI. The DNA for the CDR3 is TGTGCCAGCAGTTACCCCACCCGCACAGATACGCAGTATTTT. Translating it yields CASSYPTRTDTQYF.

This clonotype was seen ten or more times. The chain employs TRBV7-2 and TRBJ1-5; D is uncertain. V gave up 4 bases and J gave up 6 bases, with 10 bases separating them. The V gene's germline CDR1 is SGHTA and CDR2 FQGNSA. The CDR3 spans 13 residues. The CDR3 region has the DNA TGTGCCAGCAGCTCAACCTATGGTCAGCCCCAGCATTTT. Translating it yields CASSSTYGQPQHF. Full variable domain (missing parts from reference TRBV7-2 and TRBJ1-5): GAGVSQSPSNKVTEKGKDVELRCDPISGHTALYWYRQSLGQGLEFLIYFQGNSAPDKSGLPSDRFSAERTGGSVSTLTIQRTQQEDSAVYLCASSSTYGQPQHFGDGTRLSIL.

The rearrangement joins TRBV7-8 to TRBJ2-1; 11 bases fit TRBD2. CDR1 SGHVS and CDR2 FQNEAQ come from the germline V gene. This CDR3 region has 15 residues. V was pared by 5 bases and J by 8 bases, with 8 bases of the junction left unmatched. The CDR3 sequence: CASSPLLAGVYEQFF. The DNA of the CDR3 is TGTGCCAGCAGCCCTTTACTAGCGGGAGTTTATGAGCAGTTCTTC.

V is TRBV20-1 and J is TRBJ2-1, with 7 nucleotides matching TRBD1. Per germline, CDR1 DFQATT and CDR2 SNEGSKA (reference sequence). V gave up 6 bases and J gave up 8 bases; unmatched junction bases: 4. The length of the CDR3 is 11 residues. DNA for the CDR3: TGCAGTGCCGAAAGGGGGCATGAGCAGTTCTTC. This codes for CSAERGHEQFF.

This clonotype was detected many times. The chain recombines TRBV12-3 or TRBV12-4 with TRBJ2-1; 7 bases agree with TRBD2. Germline trimming cut 1 base from V and 7 bases from J; bases unmatched to any gene: 10. The CDR3 extends over 16 amino acids. This chain's CDR3 is CASSLGGASGKNEQFF. CDR3 coding DNA: TGTGCCAGCAGTTTAGGTGGGGCTAGCGGAAAGAATGAGCAGTTCTTC.

The rearrangement joins TRBV5-6 to TRBJ1-5; no definite D call. The CDR3 has 16 amino acids. V gave up 2 bases and J gave up 2 bases, with 14 bases separating them. CDR1 is SGHDT, CDR2 YYEEEE, per germline. The CDR3 loop is CASSLGGRKGNQPQHF. The DNA of the CDR3 is TGTGCCAGCAGCTTAGGTGGTCGGAAGGGCAATCAGCCCCAGCATTTT.

This clonotype was picked up a small number of times. The chain employs TRBV5-1 and TRBJ2-1; the match to TRBD2 covers 9 bases. The CDR3 consists of 16 residues. Germline V gene data show CDR1 as SGHRS and CDR2 as YFSETQ. Trimming at V came to 1 base and at J to 6 bases, leaving 8 bases not matched to a gene. This CDR3 reads CASSLTGLAGLNEQFF. In DNA, the CDR3 is TGCGCCAGCAGCTTGACGGGACTAGCAGGGCTCAATGAGCAGTTCTTC.

The rearrangement uses TRBV7-9 and TRBJ2-7; no reliable D call. CDR3 length: 13 amino acids. V lost 5 bases, J lost 2 bases, and 10 bases lay in between. Germline V gene data show CDR1 as SEHNR and CDR2 as FQNEAQ (reference sequence). CDR3 sequence: CASSPTVAYEQYF. The CDR3 DNA reads TGTGCCAGCAGCCCCACGGTGGCCTACGAGCAGTACTTC.

Many counts were recorded for this clonotype. The V gene is TRBV20-1, the J gene TRBJ1-4; D unclear. Trimming took 2 bases from V and 5 from J, leaving 15 bases between them. The CDR3 is made up of 15 amino acids. Germline CDR1 and CDR2: DFQATT and SNEGSKA (reference sequence). The CDR3 DNA sequence: TGCAGTGCTAGACTCGGTGGCACCTGGAATGAAAAACTGTTTTTT. It yields the protein CSARLGGTWNEKLFF.

This clonotype was found a few times. This chain uses TRBV20-1 with TRBJ1-1; D possibly corresponds to TRBD1 (5 bases). CDR3 length equals 14 residues. Germline CDR1 reads DFQATT; CDR2 reads SNEGSKA (reference sequence). Trimming left V 6 bases short and J 0 bases short, with 14 bases between. The chain's CDR3 is CSAPARGMNTEAFF. CDR3 nucleotides: TGCAGTGCCCCCGCACGGGGGATGAACACTGAAGCTTTCTTT.

V usage is TRBV20-1 and J usage is TRBJ2-3; D is possibly TRBD2 (6 bases). V lost 5 bases to trimming and J lost 5 bases, with 11 bases between them. Germline CDR1 DFQATT, CDR2 SNEGSKA (reference sequence). CDR3 size: 12 residues. CDR3: CSADGSGDTQYF. CDR3 bases: TGCAGTGCTGACGGGAGCGGAGATACGCAGTATTTT.